The sequence of this TCR beta chain was determined in a study of T cell responses to AZD1222 COVID-19 vaccine. Libraries were prepared by immunoSEQ multiplex PCR; TCRdb keeps only in-frame clonotypes and omits some of them. The sample lists about 120,000 clones, about 88% seen once, with around 1.6% in the top ten. The CDR3 runs 14 residues. Germline CDR1 reads MNHEY; CDR2 reads SVGAGI. Trimming stripped 8 bases from V and 4 bases from J, with 17 bases between. This clone was seen only once. Its cognate antigen is unknown. Study results and caveats: Spike-specific TCR breadth rose after two AZD1222 doses, and depth rose as well. Epitopes outside B.1.351 and B.1.1.7 mutated regions reportedly drew nearly half of spike TCRs.

The rearrangement uses TRBV6-5 and TRBJ1-1; D call uncertain. This TCR was recovered from an adult in good health. Sequenced here: peripheral blood, sampled on day 0 of AZD1222 vaccination. For the CDR3, the DNA is TGTGCCAGCGGTCTGGGGAGGGCGGGCACTGAAGCTTTCTTT. Amino acid sequence: CASGLGRAGTEAFF.